This is a list of T cell receptor beta chains from one sample in a study of CD8+ T cells in alopecia areata. Measured with immunoSEQ multiplex PCR; TCRdb has only the in-frame clones, and not every one. The repertoire includes around 300,000 clones, about 60% of them detected once, and more than 0.85% sits in the top ten. The sequencing here drew on CD4+ T cells sorted from blood, taken at week 52, from a patient treated with tofacitinib. Receptor source: a human donor with alopecia areata. CDR3s include the opening cysteine and the closing phenylalanine or tryptophan. D genes are given only for firm matches.

>TRBD1|TRBJ1-1|TRBV5-1
CASSLGGQGMNTEAFF
>.|TRBJ1-1|TRBV29-1
CSVSPRLTNTEAFF
>TRBD2|TRBJ2-1|TRBV29-1
CSVEQGGGAQNEQFF
>TRBD1|TRBJ2-2|TRBV19
CASSIYPGTGSGELFF
>.|TRBJ2-7|TRBV5-1
CASSSPGKSSHEQYF
>.|TRBJ2-3|TRBV27
CASSVNSGDTQYF
>.|TRBJ1-6|TRBV18
CASSPRQGHSPLHF
>TRBD1|TRBJ1-2|TRBV5-1
CASSYDRDYGYTF
>.|TRBJ1-2|TRBV4-1
CASSQDSVMAGYTF
>TRBD1|TRBJ1-4|TRBV25-1
CASRAGGQGTSEKLFF